This T cell receptor beta chain comes out of a study of blood T cell repertoires in COVID-19. As for the study in general: PBMCs, B-cell-depleted T cells, or T cells provided the cDNA or gDNA that made up the material.

CDR1 and CDR2 from the germline V gene are SNHLY and FYNNEI. Trimming cost V 5 bases and J 11 bases, with 12 bases left between them. The CDR3 has 11 amino acids. How the authors handled the data: Reference gene primer amplification gave nucleated cell count estimates. Assay: immunoSEQ multiplex PCR; the TCRdb copy retains only in-frame clones and omits some. V, J and clone size are taken as reported in that table, and D and trimming were inferred from the DNA itself. The table has about 370,000 clones, approximately 92% seen once. This TCR came from a man aged 18-30 years who had recovered from COVID-19. V gene TRBV2 combines with J gene TRBJ1-2; D remains ambiguous. Sequencing input: PBMCs or T cells enriched from blood (not recorded which). CDR3 in amino acids: CASSYTGFYTF. The CDR3 DNA reads as TGTGCCAGCAGTTATACCGGGTTTTACACCTTC. The whole variable domain, remainder taken from reference TRBV2 and TRBJ1-2, is EPEVTQTPSHQVTQMGQEVILRCVPISNHLYFYWYRQILGQKVEFLVSFYNNEISEKSEIFDDQFSVERPDGSNFTLKIRSTKLEDSAMYFCASSYTGFYTFGSGTRLTVV.